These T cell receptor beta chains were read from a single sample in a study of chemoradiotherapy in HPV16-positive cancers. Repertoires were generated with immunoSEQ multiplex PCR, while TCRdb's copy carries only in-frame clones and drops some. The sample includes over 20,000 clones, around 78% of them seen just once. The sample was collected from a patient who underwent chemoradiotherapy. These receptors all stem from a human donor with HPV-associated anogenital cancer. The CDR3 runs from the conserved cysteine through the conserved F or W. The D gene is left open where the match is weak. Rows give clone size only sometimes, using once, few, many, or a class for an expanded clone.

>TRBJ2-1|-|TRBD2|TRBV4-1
CASSQDGTIIEQFF
TGCGCCAGCAGCCAAGATGGGACTATAATTGAGCAGTTCTTC
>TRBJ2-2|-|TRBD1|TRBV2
CASRSQGVGELFF
TGTGCCAGCAGGAGTCAGGGGGTCGGGGAGCTGTTTTTT
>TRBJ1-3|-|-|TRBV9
CASSVGTFLDTIYF
TGTGCCAGCAGCGTGGGGACATTCTTAGACACCATATATTTT
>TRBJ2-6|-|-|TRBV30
CAWSAPGRNSGANVLTF
TGTGCCTGGAGTGCCCCGGGACGGAACTCTGGGGCCAACGTCCTGACTTTC
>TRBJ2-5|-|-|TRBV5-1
CASSHKETQYF
TGCGCCAGCAGCCACAAAGAGACCCAGTACTTC
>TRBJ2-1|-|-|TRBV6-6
CASRGGGRNNEQFF
TGTGCCAGCCGGGGCGGGGGCCGAAACAATGAGCAGTTCTTC
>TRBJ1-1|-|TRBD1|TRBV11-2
CASSSSDRSTEAFF
TGTGCCAGCAGCTCCTCGGACAGGTCGACTGAAGCTTTCTTT
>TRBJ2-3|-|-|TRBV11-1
CASSLDQGFLTDTQYF
TGTGCCAGCAGCTTGGATCAGGGTTTCCTCACAGATACGCAGTATTTT
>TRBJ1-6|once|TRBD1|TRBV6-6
CASSSPRDRGRSPLHF
TGTGCCAGCAGTTCTCCCCGGGACAGGGGGCGTTCACCCCTCCACTTT
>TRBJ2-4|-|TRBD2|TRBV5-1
CASSLASSGSENIQYF
TGCGCCAGCAGCTTGGCCTCTAGCGGGAGTGAGAACATTCAGTACTTC
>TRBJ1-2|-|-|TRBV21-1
CASRTTGAYGYTF
TGTGCCAGCAGGACTACCGGGGCCTATGGCTACACCTTC
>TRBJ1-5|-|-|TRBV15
CATSRDGTEDQPQHF
TGTGCCACCAGCAGAGATGGAACAGAGGATCAGCCCCAGCATTTT
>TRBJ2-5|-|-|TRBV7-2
CASSLVSGQETQYF
TGTGCCAGCAGCTTAGTCTCGGGACAAGAGACCCAGTACTTC
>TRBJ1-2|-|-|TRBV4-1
CASSPGVGGYTF
TGCGCCAGCAGCCCAGGAGTAGGCGGCTACACCTTC
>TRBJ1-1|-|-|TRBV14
CASSQEWLLNTEAFF
TGTGCCAGCAGCCAAGAATGGCTTTTGAACACTGAAGCTTTCTTT
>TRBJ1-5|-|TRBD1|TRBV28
CASSFPGQGPTQPQHF
TGTGCCAGCAGTTTCCCGGGACAGGGCCCCACTCAGCCCCAGCATTTT
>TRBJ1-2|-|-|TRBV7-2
CASSPPPGSGAYGYTF
TGTGCCAGCAGCCCGCCACCGGGCTCCGGCGCCTATGGCTACACCTTC
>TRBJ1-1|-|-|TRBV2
CASSITFEAFF
TGTGCCAGCAGTATAACGTTTGAAGCTTTCTTT
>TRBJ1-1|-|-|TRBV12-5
CASGLVTGTNTEAFF
TGTGCTAGTGGTTTGGTGACAGGTACGAACACTGAAGCTTTCTTT
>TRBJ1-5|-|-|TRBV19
CASSMSRDQPQHF
TGTGCCAGTAGTATGTCACGGGATCAGCCCCAGCATTTT
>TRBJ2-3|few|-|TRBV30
CAWSVTQTDTQYF
TGTGCCTGGAGTGTAACCCAGACAGATACGCAGTATTTT
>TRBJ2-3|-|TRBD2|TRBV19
CASSIGTSGRTDTQYF
TGTGCCAGTAGTATAGGGACTAGCGGGAGAACAGATACGCAGTATTTT
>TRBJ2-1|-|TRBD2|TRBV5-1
CASSYESPGTSNEQFF
TGCGCCAGCAGCTATGAATCCCCCGGGACTAGCAATGAGCAGTTCTTC
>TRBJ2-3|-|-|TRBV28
CASGGSTDTQYF
TGTGCCAGCGGTGGGAGCACAGATACGCAGTATTTT
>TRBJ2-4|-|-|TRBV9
CASSVGVENIQYF
TGTGCCAGCAGCGTAGGTGTGGAAAACATTCAGTACTTC
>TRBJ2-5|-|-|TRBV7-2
CASSSYQETQYF
TGTGCCAGCAGCTCGTACCAAGAGACCCAGTACTTC
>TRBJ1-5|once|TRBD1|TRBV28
CASSRQGGNQPQHF
TGTGCCAGCAGTAGACAGGGCGGAAATCAGCCCCAGCATTTT
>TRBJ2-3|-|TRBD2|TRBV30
CAWRAGGTDTQYF
TGTGCCTGGAGGGCGGGGGGGACAGATACGCAGTATTTT
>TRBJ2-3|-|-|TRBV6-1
CASELSSTDTQYF
TGTGCCAGCGAATTATCGAGCACAGATACGCAGTATTTT
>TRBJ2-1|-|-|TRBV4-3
CASSQEMNSYNEQFF
TGCGCCAGCAGCCAAGAGATGAACTCCTACAATGAGCAGTTCTTC
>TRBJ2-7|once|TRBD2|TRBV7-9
CASRGVFKKSGAYEQYF
TGTGCCAGCCGGGGGGTATTTAAAAAGAGTGGAGCCTACGAGCAGTACTTC
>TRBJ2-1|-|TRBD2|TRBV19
CASSLASGAHNEQFF
TGTGCCAGTAGTTTGGCTAGCGGGGCTCACAATGAGCAGTTCTTC
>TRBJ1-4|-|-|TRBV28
CASSWGGLKVATNEKLFF
TGTGCCAGCAGTTGGGGGGGTTTAAAGGTGGCGACTAATGAAAAACTGTTTTTT
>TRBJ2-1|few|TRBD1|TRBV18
CASSPVTGVDEQFF
TGTGCCAGCTCACCGGTGACAGGGGTCGATGAGCAGTTCTTC
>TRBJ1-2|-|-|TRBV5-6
CASIRGANYGYTF
TGTGCCAGCATCCGAGGGGCTAACTATGGCTACACCTTC
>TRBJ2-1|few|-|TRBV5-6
CASSFYSHNEQFF
TGTGCCAGCAGCTTTTATAGCCACAATGAGCAGTTCTTC
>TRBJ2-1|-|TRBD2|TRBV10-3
CAISGTSGGARNNEQFF
TGTGCCATCAGTGGGACTAGCGGGGGGGCTCGGAACAATGAGCAGTTCTTC
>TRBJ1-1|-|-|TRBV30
CAWTPIRVSNTEAFF
TGTGCCTGGACCCCCATAAGGGTCTCGAACACTGAAGCTTTCTTT
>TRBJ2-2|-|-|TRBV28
CASRSIGELFF
TGTGCCAGCAGGTCCATCGGGGAGCTGTTTTTT
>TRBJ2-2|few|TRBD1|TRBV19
CASSSDRVYTGELFF
TGTGCCAGTAGTTCAGACAGGGTTTACACCGGGGAGCTGTTTTTT